This T cell receptor beta chain was sequenced in a study of OX40 agonist ivuxolimab in advanced cancers. Whole-study findings and limits: Also present in some nonresponders was a low level of normalized T-cell clonal expansion.

Using immunoSEQ multiplex PCR, the repertoire was profiled, and TCRdb retains in-frame clones only, with some absent. The sample has approximately 79,000 clones, over 85% seen once. The length of the CDR3 is 16 residues. Germline-derived CDR1 and CDR2 are SGHDT and YYEEEE. V shed 5 bases and J 4 bases; nucleotides not matched to a gene: 12. Remarks on this clone: Its target is unknown.

The sequencing used CD4+ or CD8+ T cells sorted from blood, collected in a trial of the OX40 agonist ivuxolimab. The origin of this receptor is an adult with an advanced solid tumor such as melanoma, head and neck, liver or kidney cancer. The J gene is TRBJ1-2, the V gene TRBV5-6; TRBD1 matches at 9 bases. CDR3 nucleotides: TGTGCCAGCAGTTCGGCGGGAACAGGGGGCTTCTATGGCTACACCTTC. Translated: CASSSAGTGGFYGYTF.